These 22 T cell receptor beta chains share one sample of origin, sequenced in a study of patients and donors after allogeneic stem cell transplantation. TCRdb used MiXCR to reprocess the RT-PCR reads, holding one entry per CDR3 protein. The sample contains approximately 9,000 distinct CDR3 sequences, approximately 3.9% of which appear only once. What was sequenced was blood, either unsorted or a sorted T cell fraction (not recorded which). These receptors were collected from a human donor who was either an allogeneic HSCT recipient or a stem cell or donor lymphocyte infusion donor (not recorded which). It is not recorded whose cells these are; they may come from a transplant donor.

This clonotype was seen a few times. Written as DNA, the CDR3 is TGCAGTGCTAGTCGTGGCAGTTTAGTCCAAGAGACCCAGTACTTC. Its translation: CSASRGSLVQETQYF. The chain has TRBV20-1 and TRBJ2-5; D is uncertain. Trimming took off 3 bases at V and 1 base at J, with 15 bases between the two ends. CDR3 length: 15 amino acids. CDR1 is DFQATT and CDR2 is SNEGSKA in the germline V gene (reference sequence).

This clonotype is labeled medium-sized (0.01 to 0.1%). The J gene is TRBJ1-1, the V gene TRBV12-3 or TRBV12-4, with D unclear. The V and J ends lost 3 bases and 4 bases respectively, with 18 bases between them. The CDR3 loop spans 16 amino acids. The CDR3 reads CASSLGRGGRFTEAFF. The CDR3 nucleotides are TGTGCCAGCAGTTTGGGTCGTGGAGGACGGTTCACTGAAGCTTTCTTT.

The sample holds many counts of this clonotype. The gene calls are TRBV11-2 and TRBJ2-3; the D gene is possibly TRBD2 (7 bases). Germline CDR1 and CDR2: SGHAT and FQNNGV. The V end was cut by 6 bases, the J end by 4 bases, with 26 bases between. The CDR3 is 18 amino acids. The CDR3 coding sequence is TGTGCCAGCAGGCAAGGACTAGTGGGGGCCAGGGCCCCAGATACGCAGTATTTT. Its protein product is CASRQGLVGARAPDTQYF. Full variable domain (remainder filled in from reference TRBV11-2 and TRBJ2-3): EAGVAQSPRYKIIEKRQSVAFWCNPISGHATLYWYQQILGQGPKLLIQFQNNGVVDDSQLPKDRFSAERLKGVDSTLKIQPAKLEDSAVYLCASRQGLVGARAPDTQYFGPGTRLTVL.

This clonotype showed up many times. The chain has TRBV6-2 or TRBV6-3 and TRBJ2-5, with D possibly being TRBD2 (6 bases). V lost 4 bases and J 7 bases, leaving 19 bases between the germline ends. Germline V gives CDR1 MNHEY, CDR2 SVGEGT. This CDR3 contains 15 residues. CDR3 coding DNA: TGTGCCAGCAGTTTGGTAGAGGGAGGCTGGGGGACCCAGTACTTC. It encodes CASSLVEGGWGTQYF.

Sample share makes this clonotype medium-sized. The rearrangement joins TRBV12-3 or TRBV12-4 to TRBJ1-2; perhaps TRBD1 as D (5 bases). V lost 3 bases and J 5 bases, leaving 16 bases between the germline ends. This CDR3 comprises 15 residues. This CDR3 reads CASSFQEPGGYGYTF. The CDR3 DNA reads as TGTGCCAGCAGTTTCCAGGAGCCCGGGGGGTATGGCTACACCTTC.

This clonotype was seen many times. This sequence joins TRBV4-1 and TRBJ1-2; 9 nucleotides agree with TRBD1. Losses at the gene ends were 2 bases for V and 8 bases for J; bases not matched to a gene: 9. Germline loops: CDR1 MGHRA, CDR2 YSYEKL. The CDR3 is 15 residues long. The DNA of the CDR3 is TGCGCCAGCAGCCAATCGACAGGGGGTCATCTAGGCTACACCTTC. This sequence encodes CASSQSTGGHLGYTF.

This clonotype was observed many times. This rearrangement joins TRBV9 to TRBJ1-2; the D gene is possibly TRBD1 (5 bases). V was trimmed by 0 bases and J by 2 bases, leaving 14 bases between them. Germline V gene data show CDR1 as SGDLS and CDR2 as YYNGEE. This CDR3 has 16 amino acids. The CDR3 region is CASSVDPTVLNYGYTF. The CDR3 DNA reads TGTGCCAGCAGCGTAGACCCGACAGTCCTAAACTATGGCTACACCTTC.

At least ten counts were recorded for this clonotype. This rearrangement joins TRBV7-9 to TRBJ2-6; unclear D gene. V dropped 5 bases and J dropped 1 base, with 12 bases sitting between them. The CDR3 consists of 16 residues. Germline loops: CDR1 SEHNR, CDR2 FQNEAQ (reference sequence). CDR3 DNA: TGTGCCAGCAGCCCGAATTTCCGATCTGGGGCCAACGTCCTGACTTTC. Protein product: CASSPNFRSGANVLTF.

This clonotype has at least ten counts. The gene calls are TRBV18 and TRBJ2-7; D not resolved. Germline values: CDR1 KGHSH, CDR2 LQKENI. The ends were cut back, 6 bases at V and 3 bases at J, with 6 bases in the middle. The CDR3 has 11 residues. The CDR3 nucleotides read TGTGCCAGCTCTATCGGCTACGAGCAGTACTTC. Protein product: CASSIGYEQYF.

This clonotype was recorded at least ten times. This chain joins TRBV4-3 and TRBJ2-7, with D perhaps matching TRBD2 (6 bases). The CDR3 covers 15 residues. Trimming stripped 3 bases from V and 2 bases from J, with 14 bases between. Germline CDR1 and CDR2: LGHNA and YSLEER. The CDR3 region is CASSQSPGLPYEQYF. The DNA of the CDR3 is TGCGCCAGCAGCCAGAGCCCGGGACTTCCCTACGAGCAGTACTTC.

This clonotype was counted many times. The gene calls are TRBV7-9 and TRBJ2-1, with unresolved D. The V end lost 7 bases, the J end lost 9 bases, and 10 bases lay between the germline ends. Germline CDR1 is SEHNR and CDR2 is FQNEAQ (reference sequence). The CDR3 runs 11 residues. The CDR3 here is CASNPPSEQFF. The DNA for the CDR3 is TGTGCCAGCAATCCCCCCAGTGAGCAGTTCTTC.

By share of the sample, this clonotype is medium-sized (0.01 to 0.1%). The chain carries TRBV12-3 or TRBV12-4 and TRBJ1-3, with D tentatively TRBD1 (5 bases). Trimming pared 0 bases from V and 2 bases from J, leaving 5 bases between. The CDR3 contains 14 residues. The CDR3 DNA is TGTGCCAGCAGTTTAGCGGGGGCTGGAAACACCATATATTTT. Its translation is CASSLAGAGNTIYF.

In this sample, this clonotype turned up many times. The chain recombines TRBV7-9 with TRBJ2-7, with 14 bases that match TRBD2. The junction had 8 bases not matched to a gene; V was cut back by 3 bases and J by 13 bases. The V gene's germline CDR1 is SEHNR and CDR2 FQNEAQ (reference sequence). The CDR3 covers 14 residues. The CDR3 coding sequence is TGTGCCAGCAGCTTCGGGACTAGCGGGAGTGTACATTACTTC. It translates to CASSFGTSGSVHYF.

The table lists this clonotype with many counts. The V call is TRBV6-5, the J call TRBJ2-1; D is perhaps TRBD2 (5 bases). Germline lookup yields CDR1 MNHEY and CDR2 SVGAGI. Trimming removed 1 base from V and 0 bases from J, with 10 bases in between. The CDR3 loop spans 16 amino acids. The CDR3 loop is CASSYFSETSYNEQFF. The CDR3 DNA reads TGTGCCAGCAGTTACTTTAGCGAGACCTCCTACAATGAGCAGTTCTTC.

This clonotype was seen many times. J is TRBJ2-7 and V is TRBV7-9; weak D call: TRBD2 (6 bases). Trimming took off 4 bases at V and 4 bases at J, with 8 bases between the two ends. The CDR3 totals 12 residues. Germline V gene sequence: CDR1 SEHNR, CDR2 FQNEAQ (reference sequence). The DNA of the CDR3 is TGTGCCAGCAGCTACGGGACTTACGAGCAGTACTTC. Protein sequence: CASSYGTYEQYF.

This clonotype came up many times. The chain joins TRBV28 to TRBJ1-3; D unresolved. CDR1 MDHEN and CDR2 SYDVKM come from the germline V gene. CDR3 size: 14 residues. The ends were cut back, 1 base at V and 2 bases at J, with 6 bases in the middle. The CDR3 spells CASSLSTTGNTIYF. The CDR3 DNA reads as TGTGCCAGCAGTTTATCTACGACTGGAAACACCATATATTTT.

This clonotype occurred many times. V usage is TRBV9 and J usage is TRBJ1-2; D gene uncertain. Deletions cut 0 bases from V and 7 bases from J, with 7 bases between. Germline CDR1 SGDLS, CDR2 YYNGEE. The CDR3 has 12 amino acids. As DNA, the CDR3 is TGTGCCAGCAGCGTAGGAGTAACTGGCTACACCTTC. It specifies CASSVGVTGYTF. The full variable domain, completed using reference TRBV9 and TRBJ1-2, is DSGVTQTPKHLITATGQRVTLRCSPRSGDLSVYWYQQSLDQGLQFLIQYYNGEERAKGNILERFSAQQFPDLHSELNLSSLELGDSALYFCASSVGVTGYTFGSGTRLTVV.

By sample fraction, this clonotype is medium-sized. This chain joins TRBV10-3 and TRBJ1-4; tentatively, D is TRBD1 (5 bases). Trimming stripped 4 bases from V and 8 bases from J, with 17 bases between. The CDR3 extends over 15 amino acids. Germline loops: CDR1 ENHRY, CDR2 SYGVKD. This CDR3 is CAISGTRGGGEKLFF. DNA of the CDR3: TGTGCCATCAGTGGGACTAGGGGAGGAGGCGAAAAACTGTTTTTT.

The table lists this clonotype with many counts. V and J are TRBV20-1 and TRBJ1-5; maybe TRBD1 (6 bases). CDR1 and CDR2 (germline): DFQATT, SNEGSKA (reference sequence). The V gene lost 6 bases and the J gene lost 0 bases, with 21 bases spanning the gap. The CDR3 covers 17 residues. The CDR3 sequence: CSATWEVGQNSNQPQHF. CDR3 in DNA: TGCAGTGCAACCTGGGAGGTGGGACAAAATAGCAATCAGCCCCAGCATTTT.

This clonotype was recorded many times. V is TRBV7-9 and J is TRBJ1-4; a possible D gene is TRBD1 (5 bases). Germline V gene lookup returns CDR1 SEHNR and CDR2 FQNEAQ (reference sequence). The CDR3 runs to 15 residues. Trimming took 6 bases from V and 8 from J, leaving 19 bases between them. The CDR3 here is CASRDNRLRGEKLFF. The CDR3 region has the DNA TGTGCCAGCAGGGACAACAGGCTTCGTGGGGAAAAACTGTTTTTT. The variable domain in full, completed from reference TRBV7-9 and TRBJ1-4, reads DTGVSQNPRHKITKRGQNVTFRCDPISEHNRLYWYRQTLGQGPEFLTYFQNEAQLEKSRLLSDRFSAERPKGSFSTLEIQRTEQGDSAMYLCASRDNRLRGEKLFFGSGTQLSVL.

This clonotype was seen at least ten times. The rearrangement links TRBV10-3 to TRBJ2-1; 10 bases align to TRBD2. J gave up 2 bases and V 7 bases, and 17 bases lay outside the gene matches. There are 19 residues in the CDR3. Looked up from germline, CDR1 is ENHRY and CDR2 is SYGVKD. This CDR3 is CAIKAGQGLAGDTYNEQFF. CDR3 bases: TGTGCCATCAAAGCCGGACAGGGCCTAGCGGGAGACACCTACAATGAGCAGTTCTTC.

This clonotype was counted at least ten times. The CDR3 DNA reads TGTGCCAGCAGTTCAAGACTAGGCATCACCTACGAGCAGTACTTC. Amino acids: CASSSRLGITYEQYF. The genes are TRBV12-3 or TRBV12-4 and TRBJ2-7; D is perhaps TRBD2 (6 bases). The CDR3 length is 15 residues. V was cut by 4 bases and J by 2 bases, with 15 bases left in between.